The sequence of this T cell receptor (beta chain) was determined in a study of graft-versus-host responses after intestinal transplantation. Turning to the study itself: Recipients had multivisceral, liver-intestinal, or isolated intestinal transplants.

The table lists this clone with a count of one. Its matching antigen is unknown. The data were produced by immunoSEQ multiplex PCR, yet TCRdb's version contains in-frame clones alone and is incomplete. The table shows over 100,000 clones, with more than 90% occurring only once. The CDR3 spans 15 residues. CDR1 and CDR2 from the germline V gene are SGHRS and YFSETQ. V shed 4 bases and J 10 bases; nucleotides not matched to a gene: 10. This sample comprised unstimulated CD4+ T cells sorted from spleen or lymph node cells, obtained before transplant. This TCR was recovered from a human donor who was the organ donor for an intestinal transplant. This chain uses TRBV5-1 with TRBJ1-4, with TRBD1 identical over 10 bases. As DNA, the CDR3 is TGCGCCAGCAGCGGAACCGGGACAGGGGCCGGAAAACTGTTTTTT. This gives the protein CASSGTGTGAGKLFF.